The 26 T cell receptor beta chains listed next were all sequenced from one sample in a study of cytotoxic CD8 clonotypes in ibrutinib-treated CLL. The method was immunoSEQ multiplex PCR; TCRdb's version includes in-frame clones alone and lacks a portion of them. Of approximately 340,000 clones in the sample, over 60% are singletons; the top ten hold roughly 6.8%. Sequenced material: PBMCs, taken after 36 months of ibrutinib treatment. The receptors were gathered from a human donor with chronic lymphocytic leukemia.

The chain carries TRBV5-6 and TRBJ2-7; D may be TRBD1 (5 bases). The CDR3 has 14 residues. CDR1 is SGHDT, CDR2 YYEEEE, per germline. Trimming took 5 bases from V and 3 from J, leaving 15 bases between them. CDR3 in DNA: TGTGCCAGCAGGATAGGTACAGGAGTCTACGAGCAGTACTTC. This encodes CASRIGTGVYEQYF.

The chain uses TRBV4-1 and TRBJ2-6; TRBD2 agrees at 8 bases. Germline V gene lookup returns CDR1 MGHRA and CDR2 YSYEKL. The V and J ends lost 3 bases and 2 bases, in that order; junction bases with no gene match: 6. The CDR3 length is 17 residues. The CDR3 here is CASSHPRGGAGANVLTF. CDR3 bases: TGCGCCAGCAGCCACCCCCGGGGGGGGGCTGGGGCCAACGTCCTGACTTTC.

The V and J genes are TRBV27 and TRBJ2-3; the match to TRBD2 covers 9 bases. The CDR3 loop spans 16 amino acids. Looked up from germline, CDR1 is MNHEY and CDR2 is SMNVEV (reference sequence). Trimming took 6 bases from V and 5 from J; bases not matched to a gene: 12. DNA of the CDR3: TGTGCCAGCAGCCCCGCTCTAGCGGGGATGGGAGATACGCAGTATTTT. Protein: CASSPALAGMGDTQYF.

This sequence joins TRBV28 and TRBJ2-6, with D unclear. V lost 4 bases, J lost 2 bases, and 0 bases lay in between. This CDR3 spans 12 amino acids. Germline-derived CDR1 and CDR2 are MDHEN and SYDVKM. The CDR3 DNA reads TGTGCCAGCAGTTCTGGGGCCAACGTCCTGACTTTC. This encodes CASSSGANVLTF.

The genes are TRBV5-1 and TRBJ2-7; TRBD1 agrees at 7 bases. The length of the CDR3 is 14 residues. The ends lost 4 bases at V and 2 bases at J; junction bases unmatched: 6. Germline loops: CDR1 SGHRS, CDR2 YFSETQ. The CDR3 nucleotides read TGCGCCAGCAGCCCGGGACAGCCGACCTACGAGCAGTACTTC. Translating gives CASSPGQPTYEQYF.

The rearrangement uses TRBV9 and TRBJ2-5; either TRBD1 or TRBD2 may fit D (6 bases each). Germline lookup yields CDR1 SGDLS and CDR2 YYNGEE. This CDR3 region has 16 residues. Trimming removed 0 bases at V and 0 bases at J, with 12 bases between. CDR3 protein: CASSVGPGADQETQYF. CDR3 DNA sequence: TGTGCCAGCAGCGTAGGGCCGGGGGCCGACCAAGAGACCCAGTACTTC.

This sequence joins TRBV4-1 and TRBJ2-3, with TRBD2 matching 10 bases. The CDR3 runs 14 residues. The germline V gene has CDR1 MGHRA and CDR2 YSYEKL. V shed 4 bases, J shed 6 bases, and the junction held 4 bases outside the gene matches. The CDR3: CASSPAGGADTQYF. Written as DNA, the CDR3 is TGCGCCAGCAGCCCAGCGGGGGGGGCGGATACGCAGTATTTT.

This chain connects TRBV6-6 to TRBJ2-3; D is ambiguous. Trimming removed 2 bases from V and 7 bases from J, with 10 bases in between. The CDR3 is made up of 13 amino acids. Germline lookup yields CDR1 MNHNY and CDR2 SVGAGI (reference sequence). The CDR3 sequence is CASSYLTGHTQYF. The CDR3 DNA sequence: TGTGCCAGCAGTTACCTGACGGGTCATACGCAGTATTTT.

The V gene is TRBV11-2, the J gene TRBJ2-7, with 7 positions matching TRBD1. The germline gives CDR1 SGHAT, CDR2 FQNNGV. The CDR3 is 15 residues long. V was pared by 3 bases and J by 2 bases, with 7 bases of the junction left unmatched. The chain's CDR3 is CASSFHRGRAYEQYF. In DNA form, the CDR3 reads TGTGCCAGCAGCTTTCACAGGGGCAGAGCCTACGAGCAGTACTTC.

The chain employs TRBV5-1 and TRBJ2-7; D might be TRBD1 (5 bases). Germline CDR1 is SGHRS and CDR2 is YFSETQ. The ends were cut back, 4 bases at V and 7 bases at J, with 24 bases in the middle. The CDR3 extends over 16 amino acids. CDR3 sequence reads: CASSELDTQIPREQYF. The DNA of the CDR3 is TGCGCCAGCAGCGAGCTGGACACGCAGATCCCTCGTGAGCAGTACTTC.

The CDR3 sequence is CASSPPDRGLTGELFF. DNA of the CDR3: TGTGCCAGCTCACCACCTGACAGGGGGCTTACCGGGGAGCTGTTTTTT. V is TRBV18 and J is TRBJ2-2; 10 positions match TRBD1. Unmatched junction bases numbered 3, after V lost 0 bases and J lost 5 bases. Germline V gives CDR1 KGHSH, CDR2 LQKENI. This CDR3 is built from 16 residues.

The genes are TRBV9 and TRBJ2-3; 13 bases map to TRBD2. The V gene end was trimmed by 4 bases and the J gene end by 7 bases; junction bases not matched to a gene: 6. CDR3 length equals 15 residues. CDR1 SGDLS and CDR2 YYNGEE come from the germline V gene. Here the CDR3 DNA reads TGTGCCAGCAGCAAACTAGCGGGGGGGCGGTATACGCAGTATTTT. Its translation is CASSKLAGGRYTQYF.

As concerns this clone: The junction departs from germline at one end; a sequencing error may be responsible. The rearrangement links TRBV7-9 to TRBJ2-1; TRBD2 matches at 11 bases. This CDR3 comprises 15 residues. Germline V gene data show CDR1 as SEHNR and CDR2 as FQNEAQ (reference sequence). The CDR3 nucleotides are TGTGCCAGCAGCGTAGCGGGGGGGCCCACTAATGAGCAGTTCTTC. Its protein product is CASSVAGGPTNEQFF.

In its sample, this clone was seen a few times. Here the CDR3 reads CASTTQSGPSYEQYF. The CDR3 region has the DNA TGTGCCAGCACCACACAGAGTGGGCCTTCCTACGAGCAGTACTTC. This chain connects TRBV6-1 to TRBJ2-7, with D unclear. Per germline, CDR1 MNHNS and CDR2 SASEGT. Trimming left V 7 bases short and J 1 base short, with 17 bases between. The CDR3 spans 15 residues.

The CDR3 spells CASSPRQGSTNEKLFF. The CDR3 DNA follows: TGTGCCAGCTCACCCCGACAGGGATCAACTAATGAAAAACTGTTTTTT. The V and J genes are TRBV18 and TRBJ1-4; the match to TRBD1 covers 7 bases. Germline values: CDR1 KGHSH, CDR2 LQKENI. With 3 bases clipped from V and 0 bases from J, the junction kept 4 bases outside the gene matches. This CDR3 spans 16 amino acids.

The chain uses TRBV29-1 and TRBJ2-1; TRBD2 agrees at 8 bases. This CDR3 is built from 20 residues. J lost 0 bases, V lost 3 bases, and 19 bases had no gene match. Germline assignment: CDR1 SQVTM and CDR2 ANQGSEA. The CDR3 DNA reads TGCAGCGTTGACCCCACAAGCGAGCTAGCGGGCGCGCGCTCCTACAATGAGCAGTTCTTC. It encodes CSVDPTSELAGARSYNEQFF.

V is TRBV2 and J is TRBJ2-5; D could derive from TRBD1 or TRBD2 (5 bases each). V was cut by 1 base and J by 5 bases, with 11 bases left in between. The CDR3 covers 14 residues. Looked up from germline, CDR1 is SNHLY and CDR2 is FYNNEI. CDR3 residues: CASSEEDWGETQYF. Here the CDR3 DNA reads TGTGCCAGCAGTGAAGAGGACTGGGGGGAGACCCAGTACTTC.

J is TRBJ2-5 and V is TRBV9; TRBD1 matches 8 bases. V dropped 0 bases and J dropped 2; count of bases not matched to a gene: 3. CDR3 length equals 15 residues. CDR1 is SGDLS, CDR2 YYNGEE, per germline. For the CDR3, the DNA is TGTGCCAGCAGCGTAGCGTGGACAGGGCAAGAGACCCAGTACTTC. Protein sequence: CASSVAWTGQETQYF.

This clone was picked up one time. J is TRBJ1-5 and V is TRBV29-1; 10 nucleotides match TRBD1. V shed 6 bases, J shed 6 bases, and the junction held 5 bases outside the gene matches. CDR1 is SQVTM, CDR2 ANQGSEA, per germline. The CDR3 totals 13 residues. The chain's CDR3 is CSVAGTGAQPQHF. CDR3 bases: TGCAGCGTAGCCGGGACAGGGGCTCAGCCCCAGCATTTT.

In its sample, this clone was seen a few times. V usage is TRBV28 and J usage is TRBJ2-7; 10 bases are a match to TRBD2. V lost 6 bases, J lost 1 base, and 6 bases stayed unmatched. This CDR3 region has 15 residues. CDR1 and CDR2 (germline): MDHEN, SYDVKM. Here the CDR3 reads CASRLAGWESYEQYF. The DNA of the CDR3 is TGTGCCAGCAGACTAGCGGGGTGGGAGTCCTACGAGCAGTACTTC.

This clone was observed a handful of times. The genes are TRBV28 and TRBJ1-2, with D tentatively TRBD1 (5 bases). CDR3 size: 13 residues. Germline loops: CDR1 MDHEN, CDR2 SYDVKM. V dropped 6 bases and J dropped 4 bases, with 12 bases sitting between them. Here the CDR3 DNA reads TGTGCCAGCAGCCCTGGCAGGGCCTATGGCTACACCTTC. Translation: CASSPGRAYGYTF.

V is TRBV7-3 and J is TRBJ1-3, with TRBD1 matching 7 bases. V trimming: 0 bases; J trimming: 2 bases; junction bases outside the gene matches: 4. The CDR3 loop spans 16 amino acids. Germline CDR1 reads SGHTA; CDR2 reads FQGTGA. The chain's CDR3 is CASSLTSRGTGNTIYF. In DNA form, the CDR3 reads TGTGCCAGCAGCTTAACTTCCAGGGGGACTGGAAACACCATATATTTT.

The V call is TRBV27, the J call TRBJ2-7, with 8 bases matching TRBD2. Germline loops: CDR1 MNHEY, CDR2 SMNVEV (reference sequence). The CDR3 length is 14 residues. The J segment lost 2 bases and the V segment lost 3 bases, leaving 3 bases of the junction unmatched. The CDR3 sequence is CASSFSGRAYEQYF. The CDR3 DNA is TGTGCCAGCAGTTTTTCCGGGAGGGCCTACGAGCAGTACTTC.

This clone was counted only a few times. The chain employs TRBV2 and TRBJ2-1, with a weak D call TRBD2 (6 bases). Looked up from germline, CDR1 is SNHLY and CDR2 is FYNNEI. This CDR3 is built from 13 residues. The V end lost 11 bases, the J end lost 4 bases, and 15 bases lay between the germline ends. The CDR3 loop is CARRASEYNEQFF. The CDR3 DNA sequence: TGTGCCCGCCGGGCTAGCGAATACAATGAGCAGTTCTTC.

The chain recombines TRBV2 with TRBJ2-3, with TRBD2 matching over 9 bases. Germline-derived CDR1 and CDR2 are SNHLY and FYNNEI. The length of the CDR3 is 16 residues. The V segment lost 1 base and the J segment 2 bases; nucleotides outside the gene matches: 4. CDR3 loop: CASSEGLAGTTDTQYF. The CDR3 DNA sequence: TGTGCCAGCAGTGAAGGTCTAGCGGGGACCACAGATACGCAGTATTTT.

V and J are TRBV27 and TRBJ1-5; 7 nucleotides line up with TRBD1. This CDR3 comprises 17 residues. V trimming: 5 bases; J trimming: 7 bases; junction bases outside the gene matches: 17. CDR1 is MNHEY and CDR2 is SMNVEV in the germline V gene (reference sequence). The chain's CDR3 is CASSPPRQTGMGQPQHF. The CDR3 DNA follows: TGTGCCAGCAGTCCCCCCCGACAGACAGGGATGGGACAGCCCCAGCATTTT.